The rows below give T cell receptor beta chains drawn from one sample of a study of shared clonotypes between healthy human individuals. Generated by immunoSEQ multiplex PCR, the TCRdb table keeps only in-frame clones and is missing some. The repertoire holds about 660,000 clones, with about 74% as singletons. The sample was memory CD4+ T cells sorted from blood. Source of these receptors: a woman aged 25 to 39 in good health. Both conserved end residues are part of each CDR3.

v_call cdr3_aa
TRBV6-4 CASSDRGRSNTEAFF
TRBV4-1 CASTPGQGNYEQYF
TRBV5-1 CASSLDRGGNEQFF
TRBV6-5 CASSSRDSNYNEQFF
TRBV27 CASSLYYSGPGANVLTF
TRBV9 CASSVVGGVGITDTQYF
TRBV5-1 CASSPFVGRRGDTQYF
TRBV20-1 CSAKMWDEQYF
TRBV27 CASRQAGAVDTQYF
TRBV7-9 CASSFRGEATNEKLFF
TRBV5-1 CASRREGTNTGELFF
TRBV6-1 CASSESGGLWNTEAFF
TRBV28 CASSRAADSYNEQFF
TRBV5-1 CASSTGTSGTAGELFF
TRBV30 CAWTLAGVADTQYF
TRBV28 CASSLWTSGTTSTDTQYF
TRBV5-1 CASSKTSGRDEQYF
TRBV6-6 CASSPPLAGGGDTQYF
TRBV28 CASSLSGWGRPQHF
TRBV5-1 CASSLDRGRAKNIQYF
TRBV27 CASSPRTGIIGEQFF
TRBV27 CASSFTGMDEKLFF
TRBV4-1 CASSPAGAYNEQFF
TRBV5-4 CASSPPRGPSPHEQFF
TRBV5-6 CASSFWSSGNKETQYF
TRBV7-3 CASSGQGGGELFF
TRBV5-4 CASSPDGQGTVTEAFF
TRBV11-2 CASSLASAGGPGYEQYF
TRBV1 CTSSQVRTEETQYF
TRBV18 CASSPTHNEQFF
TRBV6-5 CASSYSSSNTEAFF
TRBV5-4 CASSSNGDLSTDTQYF
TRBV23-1 CASSQSRVQMDEKLFF
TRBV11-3 CASSLVGADYEQYF
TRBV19 CASSDSVTGGYEQYF
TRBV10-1 CASSESGQETQYF
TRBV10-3 CAISEPMDSTDTQYF
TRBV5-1 CASSLDSGGYNEQFF
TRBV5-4 CALGWNIGTMVHEQFF
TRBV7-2 CAIALTGLNYGYTF
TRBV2 CASSAVTSGKAGIHEQYF